Listed here is a single T cell receptor beta chain. The sample comes from a study of T cells after yellow fever vaccination. TCRdb called the 5' RACE reads again in MiXCR, with one record for every CDR3 protein. The data show approximately 240,000 distinct CDR3 sequences, with more than 3.5% seen just once and about 20% held by the top ten. This CDR3 is 15 amino acids long. The junction had 5 bases not matched to a gene; V was cut back by 0 bases and J by 6 bases. Germline values: CDR1 MNHEY, CDR2 SVGAGI. The chain uses TRBV6-5 and TRBJ2-1; 7 bases map to TRBD2. Sequences were derived from PBMCs, sampled 15 days after the yellow fever booster vaccination. This clonotype was obtained from a young man who received the YFV17D yellow fever vaccine. CDR3 loop: CASSYSGGGINEQFF. The CDR3 DNA reads as TGTGCCAGCAGTTACTCGGGGGGGGGAATCAATGAGCAGTTCTTC.